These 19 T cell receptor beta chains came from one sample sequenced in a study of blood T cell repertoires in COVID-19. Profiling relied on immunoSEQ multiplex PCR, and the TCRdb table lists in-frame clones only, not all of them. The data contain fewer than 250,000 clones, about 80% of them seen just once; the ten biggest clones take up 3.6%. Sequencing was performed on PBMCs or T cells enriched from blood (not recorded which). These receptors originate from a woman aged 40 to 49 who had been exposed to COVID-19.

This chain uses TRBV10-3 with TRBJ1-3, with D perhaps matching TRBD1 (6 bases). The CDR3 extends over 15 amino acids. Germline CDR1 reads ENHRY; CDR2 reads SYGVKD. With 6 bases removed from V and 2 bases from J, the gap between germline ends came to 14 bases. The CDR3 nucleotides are TGTGCCATCAGGGAGACCGGGACAACTGGAAACACCATATATTTT. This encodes CAIRETGTTGNTIYF.

In nucleotides, the CDR3 is TGTGCCATCCGGACAGACATGAACACTGAAGCTTTCTTT. Protein: CAIRTDMNTEAFF. The V call is TRBV12-3 or TRBV12-4, the J call TRBJ1-1, with D possibly TRBD1 on 6 matching bases. The V gene lost 10 bases and the J gene lost 0 bases, with 12 bases spanning the gap. CDR3 size: 13 residues.

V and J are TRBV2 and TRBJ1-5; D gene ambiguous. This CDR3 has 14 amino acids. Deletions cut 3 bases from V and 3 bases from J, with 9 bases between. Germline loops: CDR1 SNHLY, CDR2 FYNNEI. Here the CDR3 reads CASSDRGLNQPQHF. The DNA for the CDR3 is TGTGCCAGCAGTGATCGGGGTCTCAATCAGCCCCAGCATTTT.

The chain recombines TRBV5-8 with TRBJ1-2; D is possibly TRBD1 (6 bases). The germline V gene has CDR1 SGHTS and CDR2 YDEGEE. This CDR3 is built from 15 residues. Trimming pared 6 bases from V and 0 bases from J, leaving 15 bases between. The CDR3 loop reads CASKDRTVPNYGYTF. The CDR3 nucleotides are TGTGCCAGCAAGGACAGAACCGTCCCTAACTATGGCTACACCTTC.

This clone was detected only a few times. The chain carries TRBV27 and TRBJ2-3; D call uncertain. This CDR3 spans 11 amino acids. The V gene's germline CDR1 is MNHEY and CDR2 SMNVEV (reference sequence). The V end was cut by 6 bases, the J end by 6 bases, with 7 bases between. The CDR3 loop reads CASSTRDTQYF. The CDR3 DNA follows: TGTGCCAGCAGCACACGCGATACGCAGTATTTT.

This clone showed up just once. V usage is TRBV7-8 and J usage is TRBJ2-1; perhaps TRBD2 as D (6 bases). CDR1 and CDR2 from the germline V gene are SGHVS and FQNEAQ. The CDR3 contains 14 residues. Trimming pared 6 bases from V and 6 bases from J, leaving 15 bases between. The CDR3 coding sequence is TGTGCCAGCAGGCCGCCGGGACTTCGCAATGAGCAGTTCTTC. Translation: CASRPPGLRNEQFF.

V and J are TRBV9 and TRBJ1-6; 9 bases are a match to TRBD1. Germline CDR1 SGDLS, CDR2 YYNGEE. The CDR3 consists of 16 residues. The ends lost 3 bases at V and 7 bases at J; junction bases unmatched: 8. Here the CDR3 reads CASSAAGTGRNSPLHF. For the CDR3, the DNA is TGTGCCAGCAGCGCCGCCGGGACAGGGAGAAATTCACCCCTCCACTTT.

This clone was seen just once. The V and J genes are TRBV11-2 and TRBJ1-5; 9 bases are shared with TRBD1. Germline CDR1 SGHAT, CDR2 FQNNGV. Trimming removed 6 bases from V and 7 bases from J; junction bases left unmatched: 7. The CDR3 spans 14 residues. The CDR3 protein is CASSSTGGQQPQHF. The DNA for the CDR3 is TGTGCCAGCAGTTCAACAGGGGGCCAACAGCCCCAGCATTTT.

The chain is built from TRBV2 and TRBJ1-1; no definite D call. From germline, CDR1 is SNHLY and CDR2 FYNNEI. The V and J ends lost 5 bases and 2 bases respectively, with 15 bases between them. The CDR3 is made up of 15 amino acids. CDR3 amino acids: CASSSGGWGNTEAFF. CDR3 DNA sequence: TGTGCCAGCAGTAGCGGTGGTTGGGGAAACACTGAAGCTTTCTTT.

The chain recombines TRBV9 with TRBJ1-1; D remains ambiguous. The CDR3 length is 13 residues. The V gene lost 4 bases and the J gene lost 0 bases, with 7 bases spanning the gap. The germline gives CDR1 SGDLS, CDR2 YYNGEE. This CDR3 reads CASSQTVNTEAFF. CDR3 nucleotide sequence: TGTGCCAGCAGCCAAACAGTGAACACTGAAGCTTTCTTT.

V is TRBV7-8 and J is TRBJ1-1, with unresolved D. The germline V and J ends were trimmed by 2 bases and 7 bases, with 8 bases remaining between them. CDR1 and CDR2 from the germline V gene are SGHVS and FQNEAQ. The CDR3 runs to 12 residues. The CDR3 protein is CASSLRRSEAFF. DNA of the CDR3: TGTGCCAGCAGCTTAAGACGGAGTGAAGCTTTCTTT.

CDR3 protein: CASSLRDTNYNSPLHF. CDR3 nucleotide sequence: TGTGCCAGCAGCTTGAGGGACACAAACTATAATTCACCCCTCCACTTT. The chain carries TRBV5-5 and TRBJ1-6, with D possibly matching TRBD1 (6 bases). There are 16 residues in the CDR3. Germline V gene sequence: CDR1 SGHKS, CDR2 YYEKEE (reference sequence). Deletions cut 1 base from V and 3 bases from J, with 11 bases between.

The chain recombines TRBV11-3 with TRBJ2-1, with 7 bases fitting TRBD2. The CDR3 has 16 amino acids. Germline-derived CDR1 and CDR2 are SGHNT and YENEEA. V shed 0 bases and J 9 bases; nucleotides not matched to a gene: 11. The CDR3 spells CASSLDFGGGWGEQFF. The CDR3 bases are TGTGCCAGCAGCTTAGATTTTGGGGGGGGATGGGGTGAGCAGTTCTTC.

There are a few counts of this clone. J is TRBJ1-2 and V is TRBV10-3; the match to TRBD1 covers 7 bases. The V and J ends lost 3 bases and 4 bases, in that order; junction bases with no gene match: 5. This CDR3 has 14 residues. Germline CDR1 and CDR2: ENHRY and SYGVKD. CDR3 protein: CAISEGTDLYGYTF. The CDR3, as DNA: TGTGCCATCAGTGAAGGGACAGACCTCTATGGCTACACCTTC.

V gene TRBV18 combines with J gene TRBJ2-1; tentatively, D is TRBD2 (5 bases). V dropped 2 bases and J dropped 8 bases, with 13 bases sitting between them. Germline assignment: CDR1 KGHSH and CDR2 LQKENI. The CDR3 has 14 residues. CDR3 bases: TGTGCCAGCTCACCAAGAGAAGTTAGCGATGAGCAGTTCTTC. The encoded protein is CASSPREVSDEQFF. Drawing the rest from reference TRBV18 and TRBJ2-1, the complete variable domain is NAGVMQNPRHLVRRRGQEARLRCSPMKGHSHVYWYRQLPEEGLKFMVYLQKENIIDESGMPKERFSAEFPKEGPSILRIQQVVRGDSAAYFCASSPREVSDEQFFGPGTRLTVL.

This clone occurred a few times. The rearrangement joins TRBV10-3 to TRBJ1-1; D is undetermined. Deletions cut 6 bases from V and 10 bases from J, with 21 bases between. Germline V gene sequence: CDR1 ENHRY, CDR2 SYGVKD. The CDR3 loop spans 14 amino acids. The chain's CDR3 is CAIRMEPSSKRAFF. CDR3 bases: TGTGCCATCAGGATGGAACCCTCTTCTAAGCGAGCTTTCTTT.

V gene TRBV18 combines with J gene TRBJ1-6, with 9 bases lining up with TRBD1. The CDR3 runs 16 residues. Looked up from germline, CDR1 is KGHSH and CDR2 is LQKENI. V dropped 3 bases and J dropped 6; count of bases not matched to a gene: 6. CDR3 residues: CASSPLKTGGNSPLHF. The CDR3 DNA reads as TGTGCCAGCTCACCCCTCAAGACAGGGGGTAATTCACCCCTCCACTTT. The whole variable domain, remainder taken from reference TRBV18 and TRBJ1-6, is NAGVMQNPRHLVRRRGQEARLRCSPMKGHSHVYWYRQLPEEGLKFMVYLQKENIIDESGMPKERFSAEFPKEGPSILRIQQVVRGDSAAYFCASSPLKTGGNSPLHFGNGTRLTVT.

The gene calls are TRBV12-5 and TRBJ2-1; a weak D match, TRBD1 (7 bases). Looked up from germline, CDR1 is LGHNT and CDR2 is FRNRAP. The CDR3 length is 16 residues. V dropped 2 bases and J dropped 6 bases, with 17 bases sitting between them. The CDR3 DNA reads TGTGCTAGTGGTTTGCTTTGGGATCAGGGGGGCAATGAGCAGTTCTTC. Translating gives CASGLLWDQGGNEQFF. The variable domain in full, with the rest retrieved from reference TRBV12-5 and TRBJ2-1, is DARVTQTPRHKVTEMGQEVTMRCQPILGHNTVFWYRQTMMQGLELLAYFRNRAPLDDSGMPKDRFSAEMPDATLATLKIQPSEPRDSAVYFCASGLLWDQGGNEQFFGPGTRLTVL.

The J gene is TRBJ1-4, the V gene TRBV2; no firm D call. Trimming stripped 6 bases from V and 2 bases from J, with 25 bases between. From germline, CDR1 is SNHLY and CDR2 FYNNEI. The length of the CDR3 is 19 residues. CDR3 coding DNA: TGTGCCAGCAGCCGCACTATAGCGCGCCCAGTTTCGACTAATGAAAAACTGTTTTTT. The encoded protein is CASSRTIARPVSTNEKLFF.